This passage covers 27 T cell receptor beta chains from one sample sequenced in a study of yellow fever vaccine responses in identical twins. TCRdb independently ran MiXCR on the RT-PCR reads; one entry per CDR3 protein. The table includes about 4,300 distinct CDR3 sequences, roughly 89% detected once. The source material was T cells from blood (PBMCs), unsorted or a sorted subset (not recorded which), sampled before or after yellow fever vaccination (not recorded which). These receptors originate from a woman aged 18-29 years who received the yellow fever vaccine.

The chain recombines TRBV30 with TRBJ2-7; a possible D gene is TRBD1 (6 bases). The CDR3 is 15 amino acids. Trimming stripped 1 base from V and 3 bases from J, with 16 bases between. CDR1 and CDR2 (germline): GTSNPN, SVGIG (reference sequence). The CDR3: CAWSAGDRMFYEQYF. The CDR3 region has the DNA TGTGCCTGGAGTGCAGGGGACCGGATGTTCTACGAGCAGTACTTC. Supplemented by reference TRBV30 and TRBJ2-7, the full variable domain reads SQTIHQWPATLVQPVGSPLSLECTVEGTSNPNLYWYRQAAGRGLQLLFYSVGIGQISSEVPQNLSASRPQDRQFILSSKKLLLSDSGFYLCAWSAGDRMFYEQYFGPGTRLTVT.

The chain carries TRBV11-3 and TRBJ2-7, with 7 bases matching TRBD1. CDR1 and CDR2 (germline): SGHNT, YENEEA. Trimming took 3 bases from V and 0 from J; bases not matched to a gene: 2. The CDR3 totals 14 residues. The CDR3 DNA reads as TGTGCCAGCAGCTTGGGACAGATCTCCTACGAGCAGTACTTC. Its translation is CASSLGQISYEQYF.

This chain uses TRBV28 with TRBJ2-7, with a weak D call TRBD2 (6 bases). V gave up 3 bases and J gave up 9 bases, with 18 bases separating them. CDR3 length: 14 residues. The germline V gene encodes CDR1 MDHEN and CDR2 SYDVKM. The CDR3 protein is CASSLAHAGIGQYF. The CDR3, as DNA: TGTGCCAGCAGTTTGGCGCACGCGGGAATCGGGCAGTACTTC.

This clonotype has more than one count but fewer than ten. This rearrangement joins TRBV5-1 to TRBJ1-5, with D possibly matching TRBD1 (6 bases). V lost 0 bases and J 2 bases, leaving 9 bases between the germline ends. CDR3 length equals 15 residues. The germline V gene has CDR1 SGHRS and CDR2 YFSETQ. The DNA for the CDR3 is TGCGCCAGCAGCTTGGGGGGGGCTGGCAATCAGCCCCAGCATTTT. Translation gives CASSLGGAGNQPQHF. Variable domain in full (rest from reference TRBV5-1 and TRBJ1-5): KAGVTQTPRYLIKTRGQQVTLSCSPISGHRSVSWYQQTPGQGLQFLFEYFSETQRNKGNFPGRFSGRQFSNSRSEMNVSTLELGDSALYLCASSLGGAGNQPQHFGDGTRLSIL.

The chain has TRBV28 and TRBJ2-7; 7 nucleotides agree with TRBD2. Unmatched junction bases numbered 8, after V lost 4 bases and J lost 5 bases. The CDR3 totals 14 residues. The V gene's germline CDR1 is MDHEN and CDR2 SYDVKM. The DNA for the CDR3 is TGTGCCAGCAGTTCGCTAGCGGCTGGGGACGAGCAGTACTTC. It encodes CASSSLAAGDEQYF.

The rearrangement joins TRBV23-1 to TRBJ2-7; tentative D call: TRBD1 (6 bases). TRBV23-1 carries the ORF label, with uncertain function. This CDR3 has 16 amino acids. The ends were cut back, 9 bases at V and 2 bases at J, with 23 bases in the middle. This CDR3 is CARKAFKRQVPYEQYF. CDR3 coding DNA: TGCGCCAGGAAAGCGTTTAAGAGACAGGTTCCCTACGAGCAGTACTTC.

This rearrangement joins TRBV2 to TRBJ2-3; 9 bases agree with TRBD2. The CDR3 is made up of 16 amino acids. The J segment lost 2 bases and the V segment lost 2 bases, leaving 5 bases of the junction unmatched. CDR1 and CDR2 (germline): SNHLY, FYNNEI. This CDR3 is CASSELGGRATDTQYF. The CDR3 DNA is TGTGCCAGCAGTGAACTCGGCGGGAGGGCCACAGATACGCAGTATTTT.

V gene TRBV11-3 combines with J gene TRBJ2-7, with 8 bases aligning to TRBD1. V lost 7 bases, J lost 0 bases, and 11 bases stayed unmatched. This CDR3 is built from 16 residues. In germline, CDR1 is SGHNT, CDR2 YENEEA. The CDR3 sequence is CASISLGQGSSYEQYF. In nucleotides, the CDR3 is TGTGCCAGCATATCACTCGGACAGGGAAGCTCCTACGAGCAGTACTTC.

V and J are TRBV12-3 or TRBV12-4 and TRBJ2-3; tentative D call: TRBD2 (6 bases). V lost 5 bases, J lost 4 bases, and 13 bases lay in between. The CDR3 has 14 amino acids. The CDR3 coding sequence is TGTGCCAGCAGTGACCCCCCTAGCGCAGATACGCAGTATTTT. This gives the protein CASSDPPSADTQYF.

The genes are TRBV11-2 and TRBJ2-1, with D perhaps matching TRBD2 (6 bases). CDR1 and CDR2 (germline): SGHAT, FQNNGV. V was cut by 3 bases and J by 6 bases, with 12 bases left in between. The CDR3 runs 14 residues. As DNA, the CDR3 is TGTGCCAGCAGCTTTCGGGGGTCTGTCAATGAGCAGTTCTTC. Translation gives CASSFRGSVNEQFF. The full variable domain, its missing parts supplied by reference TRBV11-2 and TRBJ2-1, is EAGVAQSPRYKIIEKRQSVAFWCNPISGHATLYWYQQILGQGPKLLIQFQNNGVVDDSQLPKDRFSAERLKGVDSTLKIQPAKLEDSAVYLCASSFRGSVNEQFFGPGTRLTVL.

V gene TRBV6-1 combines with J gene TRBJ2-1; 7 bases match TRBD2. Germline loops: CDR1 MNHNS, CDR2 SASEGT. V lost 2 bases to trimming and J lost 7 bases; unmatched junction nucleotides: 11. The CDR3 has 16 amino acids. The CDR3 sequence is CASSEYWGRAVNEQFF. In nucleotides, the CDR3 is TGTGCCAGCAGTGAATATTGGGGGAGGGCCGTGAATGAGCAGTTCTTC.

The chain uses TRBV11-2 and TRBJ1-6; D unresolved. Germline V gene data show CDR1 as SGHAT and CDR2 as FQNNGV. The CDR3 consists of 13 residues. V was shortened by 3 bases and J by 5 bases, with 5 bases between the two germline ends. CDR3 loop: CASSFGNNSPLHF. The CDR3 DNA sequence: TGTGCCAGCAGCTTCGGGAATAATTCACCCCTCCACTTT.

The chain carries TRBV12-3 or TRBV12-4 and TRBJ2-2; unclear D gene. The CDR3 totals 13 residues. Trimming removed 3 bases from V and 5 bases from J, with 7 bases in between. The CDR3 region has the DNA TGTGCCAGCAGTTTGCAGAGGACCGGGGAGCTGTTTTTT. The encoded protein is CASSLQRTGELFF.

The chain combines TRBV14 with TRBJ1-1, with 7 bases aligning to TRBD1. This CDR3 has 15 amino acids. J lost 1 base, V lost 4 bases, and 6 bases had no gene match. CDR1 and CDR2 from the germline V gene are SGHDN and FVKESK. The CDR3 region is CASSLRTGRNTEAFF. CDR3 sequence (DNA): TGTGCCAGCAGCCTTCGGACAGGACGGAACACTGAAGCTTTCTTT.

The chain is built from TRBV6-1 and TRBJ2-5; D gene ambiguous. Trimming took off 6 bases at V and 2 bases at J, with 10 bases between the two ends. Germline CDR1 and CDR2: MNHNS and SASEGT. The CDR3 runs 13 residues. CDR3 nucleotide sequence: TGTGCCAGCAGCTTCTTCAGTCAAGAGACCCAGTACTTC. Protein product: CASSFFSQETQYF.

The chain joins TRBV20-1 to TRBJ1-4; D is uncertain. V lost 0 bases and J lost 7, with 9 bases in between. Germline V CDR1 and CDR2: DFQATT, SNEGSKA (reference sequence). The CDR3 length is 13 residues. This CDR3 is CSARDMGSEKLFF. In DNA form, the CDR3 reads TGCAGTGCTAGAGATATGGGGAGTGAAAAACTGTTTTTT.

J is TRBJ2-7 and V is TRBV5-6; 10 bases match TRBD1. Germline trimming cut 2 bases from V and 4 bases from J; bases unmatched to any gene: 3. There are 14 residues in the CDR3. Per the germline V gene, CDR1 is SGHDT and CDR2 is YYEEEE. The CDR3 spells CASSFGTGEYEQYF. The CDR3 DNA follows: TGTGCCAGCAGCTTCGGGACAGGGGAATACGAGCAGTACTTC.

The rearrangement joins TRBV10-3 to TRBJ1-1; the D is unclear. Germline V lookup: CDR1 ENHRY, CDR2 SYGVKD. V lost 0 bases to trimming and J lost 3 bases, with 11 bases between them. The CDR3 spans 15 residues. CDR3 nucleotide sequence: TGTGCCATCAGTGAGTCGATGCTCAGGTACACTGAAGCTTTCTTT. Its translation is CAISESMLRYTEAFF.

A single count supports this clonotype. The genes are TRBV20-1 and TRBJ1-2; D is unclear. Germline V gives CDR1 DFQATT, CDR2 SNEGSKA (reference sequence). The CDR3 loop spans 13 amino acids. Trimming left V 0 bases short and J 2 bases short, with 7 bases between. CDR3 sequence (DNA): TGCAGTGCTAGAGATGTAGGGAACTATGGCTACACCTTC. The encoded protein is CSARDVGNYGYTF.

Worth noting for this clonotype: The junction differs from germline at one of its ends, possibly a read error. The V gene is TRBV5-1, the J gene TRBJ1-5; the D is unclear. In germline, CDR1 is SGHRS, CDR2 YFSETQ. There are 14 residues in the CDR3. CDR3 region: CASSLTVGNQPQHF. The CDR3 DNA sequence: TGCGCCAGCAGCTTGACGGTTGGCAATCAGCCTCAGCATTTT.

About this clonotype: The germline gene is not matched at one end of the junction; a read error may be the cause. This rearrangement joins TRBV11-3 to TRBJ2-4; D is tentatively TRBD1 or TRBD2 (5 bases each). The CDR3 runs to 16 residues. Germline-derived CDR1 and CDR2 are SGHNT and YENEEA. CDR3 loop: CASSLEPGTTKNIQYF. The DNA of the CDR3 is TGTGCCAGCAGCCTAGAGCCCGGGACCACAAAAAACATTCAGTACTTC.

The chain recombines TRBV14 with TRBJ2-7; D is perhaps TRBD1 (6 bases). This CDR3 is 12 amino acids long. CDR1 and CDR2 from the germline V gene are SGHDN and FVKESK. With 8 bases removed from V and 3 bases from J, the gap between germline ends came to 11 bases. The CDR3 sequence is CASGQSFYEQYF. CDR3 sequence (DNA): TGTGCCAGCGGACAGTCTTTCTACGAGCAGTACTTC.

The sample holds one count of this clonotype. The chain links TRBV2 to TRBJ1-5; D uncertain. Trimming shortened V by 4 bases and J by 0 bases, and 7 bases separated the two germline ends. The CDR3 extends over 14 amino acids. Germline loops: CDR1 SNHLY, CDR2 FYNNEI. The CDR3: CASSVDGSNQPQHF. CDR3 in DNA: TGTGCCAGCAGTGTCGACGGTAGCAATCAGCCCCAGCATTTT.

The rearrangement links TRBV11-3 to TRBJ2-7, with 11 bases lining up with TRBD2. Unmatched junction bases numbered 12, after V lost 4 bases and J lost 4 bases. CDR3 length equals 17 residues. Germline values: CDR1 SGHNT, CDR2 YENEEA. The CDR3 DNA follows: TGTGCCAGCAGCTCCATCAAACTAGCGGGAGAGAAGTACGAGCAGTACTTC. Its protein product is CASSSIKLAGEKYEQYF. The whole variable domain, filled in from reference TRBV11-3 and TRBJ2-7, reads EAGVVQSPRYKIIEKKQPVAFWCNPISGHNTLYWYLQNLGQGPELLIRYENEEAVDDSQLPKDRFSAERLKGVDSTLKIQPAELGDSAVYLCASSSIKLAGEKYEQYFGPGTRLTVT.

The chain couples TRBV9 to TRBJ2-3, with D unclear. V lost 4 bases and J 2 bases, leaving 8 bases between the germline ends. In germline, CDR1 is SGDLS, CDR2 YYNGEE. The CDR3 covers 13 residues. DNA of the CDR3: TGTGCCAGCAGCCAGTGGGCCACAGATACGCAGTATTTT. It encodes CASSQWATDTQYF.

The DNA of the CDR3 is TGTGCCAGCAGCTTAGATTATGGGACAGGGAACACCGGGGAGCTGTTTTTT. It encodes CASSLDYGTGNTGELFF. V gene TRBV11-1 combines with J gene TRBJ2-2, with 8 nucleotides matching TRBD1. The CDR3 consists of 17 residues. The V segment lost 1 base and the J segment 1 base; nucleotides outside the gene matches: 5. From germline, CDR1 is SGHAT and CDR2 FQDESV (reference sequence).

The CDR3 nucleotides are TGCAGTGCTAGGGGCCTAGCGGTCAAAAACATTCAGTACTTC. Protein: CSARGLAVKNIQYF. The chain combines TRBV20-1 with TRBJ2-4; 7 nucleotides agree with TRBD2. This CDR3 is built from 14 residues. Germline-derived CDR1 and CDR2 are DFQATT and SNEGSKA (reference sequence). V lost 3 bases and J lost 3; bases outside the gene matches: 5.